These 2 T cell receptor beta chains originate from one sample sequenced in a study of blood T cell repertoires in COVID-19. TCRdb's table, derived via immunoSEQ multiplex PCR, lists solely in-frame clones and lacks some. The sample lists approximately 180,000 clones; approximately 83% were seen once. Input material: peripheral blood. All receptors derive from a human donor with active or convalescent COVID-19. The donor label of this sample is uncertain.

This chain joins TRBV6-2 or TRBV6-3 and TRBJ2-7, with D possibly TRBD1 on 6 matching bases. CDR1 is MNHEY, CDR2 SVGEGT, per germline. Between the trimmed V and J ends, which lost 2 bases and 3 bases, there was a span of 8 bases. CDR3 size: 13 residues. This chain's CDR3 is CASSYQQGYEQYF. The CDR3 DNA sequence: TGTGCCAGCAGTTACCAACAGGGCTACGAGCAGTACTTC.

The CDR3 bases are TGTGCCAGCAGCCCCGGGACAAATTCCCCCTACGAGCAGTACTTC. This codes for CASSPGTNSPYEQYF. The J gene is TRBJ2-7, the V gene TRBV4-2; D is perhaps TRBD1 (6 bases). V was cut by 4 bases and J by 2 bases, with 15 bases left in between. Germline V gene sequence: CDR1 LGHNA, CDR2 YNFKEQ. The CDR3 loop spans 15 amino acids.